This T cell receptor beta chain was sequenced during a study of blood T cell repertoires in COVID-19. On the study more broadly: COVID-19 samples from acute and convalescent phases originated in the United States, Italy and Spain.

The method was immunoSEQ multiplex PCR; TCRdb's version includes in-frame clones alone and lacks a portion of them. This table has hundreds of thousands of clones, 80% appearing once. Germline V CDR1 and CDR2: SQVTM, ANQGSEA. V lost 6 bases, J lost 0 bases, and 11 bases lay in between. CDR3 length: 14 amino acids. This TCR was recovered from a man aged 25 to 45 with acute COVID-19. The specimen sequenced was PBMCs or T cells enriched from blood (not recorded which). This chain connects TRBV29-1 to TRBJ1-4; D gene unclear. The CDR3 spells CSVQYSTTNEKLFF. Written as DNA, the CDR3 is TGCAGCGTCCAATACAGCACAACTAATGAAAAACTGTTTTTT.